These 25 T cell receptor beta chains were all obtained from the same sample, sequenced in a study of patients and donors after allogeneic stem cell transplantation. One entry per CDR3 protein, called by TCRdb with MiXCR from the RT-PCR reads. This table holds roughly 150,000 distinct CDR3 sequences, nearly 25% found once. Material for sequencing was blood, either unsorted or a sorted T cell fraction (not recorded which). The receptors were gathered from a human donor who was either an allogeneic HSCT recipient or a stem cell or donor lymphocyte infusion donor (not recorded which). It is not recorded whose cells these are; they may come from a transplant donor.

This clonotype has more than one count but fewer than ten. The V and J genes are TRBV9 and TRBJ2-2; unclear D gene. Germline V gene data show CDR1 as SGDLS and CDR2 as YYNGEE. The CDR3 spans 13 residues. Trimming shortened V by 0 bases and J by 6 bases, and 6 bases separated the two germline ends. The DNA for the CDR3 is TGTGCCAGCAGCGTAGTGCTTTCCGGGGAGCTGTTTTTT. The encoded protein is CASSVVLSGELFF. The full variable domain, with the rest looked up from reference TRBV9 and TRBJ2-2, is DSGVTQTPKHLITATGQRVTLRCSPRSGDLSVYWYQQSLDQGLQFLIQYYNGEERAKGNILERFSAQQFPDLHSELNLSSLELGDSALYFCASSVVLSGELFFGEGSRLTVL.

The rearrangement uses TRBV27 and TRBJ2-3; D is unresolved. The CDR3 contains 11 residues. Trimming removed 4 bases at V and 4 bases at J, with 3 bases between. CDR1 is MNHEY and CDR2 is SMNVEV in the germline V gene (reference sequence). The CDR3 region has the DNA TGTGCCAGCAGTTATGCAGATACGCAGTATTTT. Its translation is CASSYADTQYF.

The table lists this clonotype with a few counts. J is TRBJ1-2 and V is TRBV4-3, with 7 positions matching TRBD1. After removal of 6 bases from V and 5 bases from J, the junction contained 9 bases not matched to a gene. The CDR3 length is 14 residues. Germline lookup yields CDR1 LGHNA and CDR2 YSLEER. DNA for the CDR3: TGCGCCAGCAGGAGGAAGTTACAGGGGTATGGCTACACCTTC. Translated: CASRRKLQGYGYTF.

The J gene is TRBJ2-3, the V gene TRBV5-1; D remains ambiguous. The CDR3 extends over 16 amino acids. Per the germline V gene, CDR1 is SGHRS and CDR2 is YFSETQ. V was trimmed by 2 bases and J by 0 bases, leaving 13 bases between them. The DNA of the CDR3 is TGCGCCAGCAGCTTTGACGCCTCTTCTAGCACAGATACGCAGTATTTT. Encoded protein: CASSFDASSSTDTQYF.

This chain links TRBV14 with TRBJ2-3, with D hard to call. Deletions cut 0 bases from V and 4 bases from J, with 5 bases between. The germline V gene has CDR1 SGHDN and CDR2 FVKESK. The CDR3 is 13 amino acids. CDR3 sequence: CASSQDWPDTQYF. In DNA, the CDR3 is TGTGCCAGCAGCCAAGATTGGCCAGATACGCAGTATTTT.

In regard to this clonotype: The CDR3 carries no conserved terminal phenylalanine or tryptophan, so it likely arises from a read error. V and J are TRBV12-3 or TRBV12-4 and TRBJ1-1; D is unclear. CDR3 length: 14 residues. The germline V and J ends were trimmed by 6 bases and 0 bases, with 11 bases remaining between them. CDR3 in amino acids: CASRARIMNTEAFL. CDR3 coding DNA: TGTGCCAGCAGGGCACGAATCATGAACACTGAAGCTTTCTTG.

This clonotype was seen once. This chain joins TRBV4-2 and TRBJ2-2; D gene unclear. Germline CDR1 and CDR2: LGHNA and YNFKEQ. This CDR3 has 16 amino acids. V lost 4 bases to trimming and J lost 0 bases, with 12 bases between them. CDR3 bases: TGTGCCAGCAGCCTACGCACCGTAGCGAACACCGGGGAGCTGTTTTTT. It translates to CASSLRTVANTGELFF.

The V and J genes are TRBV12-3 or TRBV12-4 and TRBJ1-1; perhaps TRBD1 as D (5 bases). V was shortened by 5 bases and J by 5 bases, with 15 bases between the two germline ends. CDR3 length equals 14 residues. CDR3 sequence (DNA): TGTGCCAGCAGTATTGCAGGGCTTTGGACTGAAGCTTTCTTT. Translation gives CASSIAGLWTEAFF.

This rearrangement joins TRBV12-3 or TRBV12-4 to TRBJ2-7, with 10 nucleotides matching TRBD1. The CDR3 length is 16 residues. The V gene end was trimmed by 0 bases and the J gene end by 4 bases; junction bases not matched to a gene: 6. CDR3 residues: CASSLASRDRGYEQYF. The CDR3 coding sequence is TGTGCCAGCAGTTTAGCGTCCCGGGACAGGGGTTACGAGCAGTACTTC.

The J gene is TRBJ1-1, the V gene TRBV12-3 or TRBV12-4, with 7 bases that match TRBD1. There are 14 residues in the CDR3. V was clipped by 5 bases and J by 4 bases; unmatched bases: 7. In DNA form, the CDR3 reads TGTGCCAGCAGTACACCATCAGGGGGCACTGAAGCTTTCTTT. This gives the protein CASSTPSGGTEAFF.

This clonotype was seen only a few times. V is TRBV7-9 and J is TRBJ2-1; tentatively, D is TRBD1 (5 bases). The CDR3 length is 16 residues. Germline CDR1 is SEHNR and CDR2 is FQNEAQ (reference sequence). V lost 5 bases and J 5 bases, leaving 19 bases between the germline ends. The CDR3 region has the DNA TGTGCCAGCAGCGCCAGGCCAGGGTTCTTCCACAATGAGCAGTTCTTC. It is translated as CASSARPGFFHNEQFF.

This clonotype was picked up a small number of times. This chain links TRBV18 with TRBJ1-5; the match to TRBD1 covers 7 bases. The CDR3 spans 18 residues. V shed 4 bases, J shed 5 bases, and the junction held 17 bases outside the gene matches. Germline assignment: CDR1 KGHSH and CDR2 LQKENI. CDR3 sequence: CASSHRGPFLWSHQPQHF. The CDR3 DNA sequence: TGTGCCAGCTCACACAGGGGCCCTTTCCTCTGGTCGCATCAGCCCCAGCATTTT.

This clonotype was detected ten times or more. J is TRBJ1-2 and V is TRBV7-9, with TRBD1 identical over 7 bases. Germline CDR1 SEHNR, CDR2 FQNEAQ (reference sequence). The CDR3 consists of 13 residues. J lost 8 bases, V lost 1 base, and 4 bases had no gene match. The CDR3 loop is CASSLGQGSGYTF. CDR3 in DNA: TGTGCCAGCAGCTTAGGACAGGGATCCGGCTACACCTTC.

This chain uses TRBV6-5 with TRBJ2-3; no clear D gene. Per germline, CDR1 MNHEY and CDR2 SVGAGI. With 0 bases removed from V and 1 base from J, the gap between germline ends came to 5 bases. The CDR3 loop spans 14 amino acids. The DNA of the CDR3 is TGTGCCAGCAGTTACTCACGGGGCACAGATACGCAGTATTTT. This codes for CASSYSRGTDTQYF.

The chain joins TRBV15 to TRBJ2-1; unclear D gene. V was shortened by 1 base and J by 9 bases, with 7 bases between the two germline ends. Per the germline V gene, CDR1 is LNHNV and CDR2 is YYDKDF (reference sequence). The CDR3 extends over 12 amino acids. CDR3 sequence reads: CATSRAGFEQFF. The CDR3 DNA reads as TGTGCCACCAGCAGAGCTGGGTTTGAGCAGTTCTTC.

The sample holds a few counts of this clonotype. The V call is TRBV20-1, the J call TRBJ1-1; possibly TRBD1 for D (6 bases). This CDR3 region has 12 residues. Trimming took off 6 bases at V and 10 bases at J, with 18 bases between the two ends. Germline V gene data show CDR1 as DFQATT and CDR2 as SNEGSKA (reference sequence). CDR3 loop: CSASTGPEGAFF. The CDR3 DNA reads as TGCAGTGCCTCAACAGGGCCTGAAGGAGCTTTCTTT.

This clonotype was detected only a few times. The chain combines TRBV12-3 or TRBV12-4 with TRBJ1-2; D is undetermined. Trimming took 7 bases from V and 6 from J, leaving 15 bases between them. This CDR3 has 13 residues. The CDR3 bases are TGTGCCAGCACCATGACCGGATACGATGGCTACACCTTC. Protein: CASTMTGYDGYTF.

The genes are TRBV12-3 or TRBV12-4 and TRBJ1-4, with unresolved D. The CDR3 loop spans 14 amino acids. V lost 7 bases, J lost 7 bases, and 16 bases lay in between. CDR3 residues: CASTRGGPGEKLFF. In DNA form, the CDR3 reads TGTGCCAGCACTAGAGGTGGACCTGGTGAAAAACTGTTTTTT.

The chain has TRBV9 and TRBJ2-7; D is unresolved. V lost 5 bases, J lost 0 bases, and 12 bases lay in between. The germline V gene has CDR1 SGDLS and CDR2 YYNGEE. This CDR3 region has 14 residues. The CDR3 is CASRPRLGSYEQYF. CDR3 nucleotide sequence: TGTGCCAGCAGGCCCCGACTGGGCTCCTACGAGCAGTACTTC. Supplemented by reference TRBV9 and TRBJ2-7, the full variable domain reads DSGVTQTPKHLITATGQRVTLRCSPRSGDLSVYWYQQSLDQGLQFLIQYYNGEERAKGNILERFSAQQFPDLHSELNLSSLELGDSALYFCASRPRLGSYEQYFGPGTRLTVT.

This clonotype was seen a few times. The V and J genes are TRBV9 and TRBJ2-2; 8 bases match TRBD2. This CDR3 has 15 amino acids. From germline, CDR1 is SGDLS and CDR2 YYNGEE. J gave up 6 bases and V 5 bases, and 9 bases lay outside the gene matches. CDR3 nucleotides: TGTGCCAGCAGTAGGACTAGCATGAGTCCCGGGGAGCTGTTTTTT. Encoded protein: CASSRTSMSPGELFF. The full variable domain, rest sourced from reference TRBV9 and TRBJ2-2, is DSGVTQTPKHLITATGQRVTLRCSPRSGDLSVYWYQQSLDQGLQFLIQYYNGEERAKGNILERFSAQQFPDLHSELNLSSLELGDSALYFCASSRTSMSPGELFFGEGSRLTVL.

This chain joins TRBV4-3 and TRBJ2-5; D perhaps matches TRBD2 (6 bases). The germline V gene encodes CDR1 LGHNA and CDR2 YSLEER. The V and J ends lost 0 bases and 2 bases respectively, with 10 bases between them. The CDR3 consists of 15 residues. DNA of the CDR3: TGCGCCAGCAGCCAAGAGCTAGCGTATCAAGAGACCCAGTACTTC. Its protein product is CASSQELAYQETQYF.

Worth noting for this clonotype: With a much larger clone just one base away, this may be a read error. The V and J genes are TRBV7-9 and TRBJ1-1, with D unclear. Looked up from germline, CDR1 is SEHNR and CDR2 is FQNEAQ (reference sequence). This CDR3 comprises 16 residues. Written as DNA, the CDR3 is TGTGTCAGCAACTACCCAATGCGGGGATTGAACACTGAAGCTTTCTTT. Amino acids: CVSNYPMRGLNTEAFF.

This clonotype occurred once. In DNA form, the CDR3 reads TGCAGCGTTGGAGGAGACAGGGCGTACGAGCAGTACTTC. The encoded protein is CSVGGDRAYEQYF. This chain links TRBV29-1 with TRBJ2-7; 7 bases fit TRBD1. CDR1 is SQVTM, CDR2 ANQGSEA, per germline. The CDR3 sequence is 13 residues long. V was pared by 4 bases and J by 4 bases, with 7 bases of the junction left unmatched.

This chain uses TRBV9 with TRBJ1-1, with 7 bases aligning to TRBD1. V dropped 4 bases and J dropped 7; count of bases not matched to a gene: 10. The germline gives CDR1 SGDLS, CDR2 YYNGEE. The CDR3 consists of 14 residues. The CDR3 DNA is TGTGCCAGCAGCACTACAGGGGTAGGCGATGAAGCTTTCTTT. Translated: CASSTTGVGDEAFF. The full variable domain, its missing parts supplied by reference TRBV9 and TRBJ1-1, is DSGVTQTPKHLITATGQRVTLRCSPRSGDLSVYWYQQSLDQGLQFLIQYYNGEERAKGNILERFSAQQFPDLHSELNLSSLELGDSALYFCASSTTGVGDEAFFGQGTRLTVV.

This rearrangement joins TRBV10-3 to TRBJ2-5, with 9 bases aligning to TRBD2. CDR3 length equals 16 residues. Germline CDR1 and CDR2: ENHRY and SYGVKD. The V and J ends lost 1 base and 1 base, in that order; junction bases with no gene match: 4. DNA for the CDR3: TGTGCCATCAGTGAGTTCCTAGCGGGGTCCCAAGAGACCCAGTACTTC. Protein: CAISEFLAGSQETQYF.